The 18 T cell receptor beta chains below were found in one sample sequenced in a study of blood T cells in healthy people across ages. A sample-barcoded 5' primer and a J-beta primer mix were used in a second PCR of about 7 to 12 cycles. TCRdb reprocessed the 5' RACE reads with MiXCR, giving one entry per CDR3 protein. The sample yields about 930,000 distinct CDR3 sequences, approximately 32% seen once. This sample was shared with a second study, whose subject was T cells of mothers and their children.

Material: blood. The source of these receptors is a woman aged 35 to 49 in good health.

This clonotype was found many times. The rearrangement joins TRBV20-1 to TRBJ2-7, with 8 bases identical to TRBD2. With 4 bases clipped from V and 5 bases from J, the junction kept 7 bases outside the gene matches. The CDR3 is 13 amino acids. The germline V gene encodes CDR1 DFQATT and CDR2 SNEGSKA (reference sequence). The chain's CDR3 is CSAISGAKDEQYF. The CDR3 DNA is TGCAGTGCTATTAGCGGGGCAAAGGACGAGCAGTACTTC.

This clonotype appeared a single time. The chain is built from TRBV6-6 and TRBJ1-1; TRBD1 might be the D (6 bases). The CDR3 contains 15 residues. Germline values: CDR1 MNHNY, CDR2 SVGAGI (reference sequence). V dropped 5 bases and J dropped 0 bases, with 13 bases sitting between them. The CDR3 DNA reads TGTGCCAGCAGTGGTCAACAGGGTTTGAACACTGAAGCTTTCTTT. It codes for CASSGQQGLNTEAFF.

The chain couples TRBV7-2 to TRBJ1-2, with D uncertain. Germline lookup yields CDR1 SGHTA and CDR2 FQGNSA. This CDR3 comprises 15 residues. V lost 2 bases and J lost 0, with 10 bases in between. The CDR3 DNA reads TGTGCCAGCAGCTTACCCCCCCAGGCTAACTATGGCTACACCTTC. Translation: CASSLPPQANYGYTF.

About this clonotype: This clone may be a read error of a much larger clone one base away. This sequence joins TRBV12-3 or TRBV12-4 and TRBJ2-7, with 9 bases that match TRBD2. The J segment lost 6 bases and the V segment lost 7 bases, leaving 13 bases of the junction unmatched. The CDR3 spans 15 residues. The CDR3 DNA reads as TGTGCCAGCACCACTCTAGTAGCGGGGGTGAGCGAGCAGTACTTC. Translated: CASTTLVAGVSEQYF.

The chain links TRBV7-2 to TRBJ1-4; the match to TRBD1 covers 7 bases. Per germline, CDR1 SGHTA and CDR2 FQGNSA. This CDR3 has 18 amino acids. V gave up 5 bases and J gave up 7 bases; unmatched junction bases: 19. CDR3 sequence reads: CASSRGTASSLGREKLFF. CDR3 coding DNA: TGTGCCAGCAGCCGTGGGACAGCGAGTTCCCTAGGACGTGAAAAACTGTTTTTT.

Remarks on this clonotype: This may be a read error: a much more frequent sequence differs by one nucleotide. This chain connects TRBV5-5 to TRBJ2-7, with TRBD1 matching over 8 bases. Trimming cost V 1 base and J 7 bases; bases outside gene matches: 10. The CDR3 has 15 amino acids. Germline V gives CDR1 SGHKS, CDR2 YYEKEE (reference sequence). The CDR3 region is CASSLTGGTYNEQYF. CDR3 sequence (DNA): TGTGCCAGCAGCTTGACAGGGGGGACCTACAATGAGCAGTACTTC.

The chain uses TRBV7-2 and TRBJ1-2, with a weak D call TRBD1 (6 bases). Germline loops: CDR1 SGHTA, CDR2 FQGNSA. The length of the CDR3 is 16 residues. V lost 5 bases and J lost 0, with 16 bases in between. CDR3 region: CASSGKGGGPNYGYTF. CDR3 coding DNA: TGTGCCAGCAGCGGGAAAGGGGGGGGCCCTAACTATGGCTACACCTTC.

This clonotype showed up just a few times. The CDR3, as DNA: TGTGCCAGCAGCTTAGAACAGGGGACGGCCTACGAGCAGTACTTC. Residues: CASSLEQGTAYEQYF. The rearrangement joins TRBV7-2 to TRBJ2-7; the match to TRBD1 covers 7 bases. J lost 2 bases, V lost 1 base, and 5 bases had no gene match. Germline CDR1 is SGHTA and CDR2 is FQGNSA. CDR3 size: 15 residues.

V gene TRBV9 combines with J gene TRBJ2-3; D gene unclear. CDR1 is SGDLS and CDR2 is YYNGEE in the germline V gene. V lost 3 bases, J lost 0 bases, and 17 bases lay in between. The CDR3 has 17 residues. Here the CDR3 DNA reads TGTGCCAGCAGCGGACGGTCGGGCTTTGCTAGCACAGATACGCAGTATTTT. Its translation is CASSGRSGFASTDTQYF.

A remark on this clonotype: A junction end diverges from the germline sequence, so it may reflect a read error. The chain carries TRBV7-2 and TRBJ1-3; D is unclear. The CDR3 runs to 12 residues. Germline CDR1 and CDR2: SGHTA and FQGNSA. CDR3 protein: CASSYSGNIIYF. CDR3 nucleotide sequence: TGTGCCAGCAGCTACTCTGGAAACATCATATATTTT.

Many counts were recorded for this clonotype. The V and J genes are TRBV29-1 and TRBJ1-2; no reliable D call. CDR1 is SQVTM and CDR2 is ANQGSEA in the germline V gene. The CDR3 totals 11 residues. V was cut by 2 bases and J by 3 bases, with 4 bases left in between. This CDR3 is CSVEQDYGYTF. In nucleotides, the CDR3 is TGCAGCGTTGAACAGGACTATGGCTACACCTTC.

Points on this clonotype: Given a much more abundant clone one base away, this may be a read error. J is TRBJ1-5 and V is TRBV20-1, with D maybe TRBD1 (6 bases). CDR3 length: 14 amino acids. The V end lost 5 bases, the J end lost 6 bases, and 17 bases lay between the germline ends. CDR1 is DFQATT and CDR2 is SNEGSKA in the germline V gene (reference sequence). The CDR3 bases are TGCAGTGCTCTCGCGAGGGGGGCCGGTCAGCCCCAGCATTTT. Residues: CSALARGAGQPQHF.

This clonotype was seen a few times. The chain is built from TRBV28 and TRBJ2-7, with D possibly being TRBD2 (5 bases). This CDR3 contains 12 residues. The germline gives CDR1 MDHEN, CDR2 SYDVKM. The V gene lost 8 bases and the J gene lost 2 bases, with 10 bases spanning the gap. The chain's CDR3 is CASCGQAYEQYF. DNA for the CDR3: TGTGCCAGCTGCGGGCAGGCCTACGAGCAGTACTTC.

The CDR3 region is CAVQQGTTYEQYF. The DNA of the CDR3 is TGTGCCGTCCAACAGGGGACAACCTACGAGCAGTACTTC. The chain uses TRBV10-3 and TRBJ2-7, with 7 positions matching TRBD1. V was clipped by 11 bases and J by 2 bases; unmatched bases: 9. This CDR3 comprises 13 residues. Germline-derived CDR1 and CDR2 are ENHRY and SYGVKD.

This clonotype has more than one count but fewer than ten. This chain joins TRBV3-1 and TRBJ2-3, with TRBD2 identical over 10 bases. CDR3 size: 16 residues. Trimming cost V 1 base and J 2 bases; bases outside gene matches: 3. Germline assignment: CDR1 LGHDT and CDR2 YNNKEL (reference sequence). DNA of the CDR3: TGTGCCAGCAGCCAAGGGACTAGCGGATACACAGATACGCAGTATTTT. Encoded protein: CASSQGTSGYTDTQYF.

This clonotype showed up many times. The chain carries TRBV5-1 and TRBJ2-3, with D unclear. The CDR3 has 15 residues. The germline V and J ends were trimmed by 0 bases and 0 bases, with 8 bases remaining between them. Germline CDR1 reads SGHRS; CDR2 reads YFSETQ. CDR3 sequence: CASSLDQLSTDTQYF. DNA for the CDR3: TGCGCCAGCAGCTTGGATCAGCTGAGCACAGATACGCAGTATTTT. The whole variable domain, filled in from reference TRBV5-1 and TRBJ2-3, reads KAGVTQTPRYLIKTRGQQVTLSCSPISGHRSVSWYQQTPGQGLQFLFEYFSETQRNKGNFPGRFSGRQFSNSRSEMNVSTLELGDSALYLCASSLDQLSTDTQYFGPGTRLTVL.

This clonotype was counted between two and nine times. The chain recombines TRBV9 with TRBJ1-2; a possible D gene is TRBD1 (6 bases). Trimming took off 4 bases at V and 1 base at J, with 11 bases between the two ends. The CDR3 is 14 amino acids. Germline-derived CDR1 and CDR2 are SGDLS and YYNGEE. CDR3 nucleotide sequence: TGTGCCAGCAGCACCGGGACACTTAACTATGGCTACACCTTC. Protein product: CASSTGTLNYGYTF.

The CDR3 sequence is CASSLVVNNEQYF. The DNA of the CDR3 is TGCGCCAGCAGCTTGGTAGTAAACAATGAGCAGTACTTC. The chain uses TRBV5-1 and TRBJ2-5, with D hard to call. The V end lost 0 bases, the J end lost 11 bases, and 14 bases lay between the germline ends. Germline lookup yields CDR1 SGHRS and CDR2 YFSETQ. The CDR3 runs to 13 residues.